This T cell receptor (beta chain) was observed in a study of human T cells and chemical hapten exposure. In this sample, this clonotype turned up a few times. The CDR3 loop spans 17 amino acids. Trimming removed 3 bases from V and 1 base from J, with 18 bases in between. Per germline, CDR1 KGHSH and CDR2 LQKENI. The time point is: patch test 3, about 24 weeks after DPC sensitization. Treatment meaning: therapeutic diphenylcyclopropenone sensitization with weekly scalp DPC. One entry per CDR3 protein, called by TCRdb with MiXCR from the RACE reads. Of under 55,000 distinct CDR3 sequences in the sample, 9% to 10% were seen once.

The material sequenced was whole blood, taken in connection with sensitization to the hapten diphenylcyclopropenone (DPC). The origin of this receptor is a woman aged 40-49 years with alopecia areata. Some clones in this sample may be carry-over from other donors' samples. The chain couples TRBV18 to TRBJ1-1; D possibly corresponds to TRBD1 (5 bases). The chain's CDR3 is CASSPFAQGRPNTEAFF. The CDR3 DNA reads TGTGCCAGCTCACCTTTCGCGCAGGGCCGCCCGAACACTGAAGCTTTCTTT.